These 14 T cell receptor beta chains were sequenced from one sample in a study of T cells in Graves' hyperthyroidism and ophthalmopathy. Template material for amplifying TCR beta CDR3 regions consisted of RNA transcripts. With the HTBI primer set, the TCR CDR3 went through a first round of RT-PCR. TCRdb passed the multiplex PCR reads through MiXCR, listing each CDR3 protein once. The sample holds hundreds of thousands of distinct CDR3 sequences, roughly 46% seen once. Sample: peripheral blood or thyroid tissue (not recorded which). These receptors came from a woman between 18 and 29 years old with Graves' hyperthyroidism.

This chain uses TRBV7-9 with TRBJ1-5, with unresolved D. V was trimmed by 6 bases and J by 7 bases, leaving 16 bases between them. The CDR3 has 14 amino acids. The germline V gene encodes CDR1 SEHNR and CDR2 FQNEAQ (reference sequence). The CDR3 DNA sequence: TGTGCCAGCAGGTATGCCGCGGACGGGCAGCCCCAGCATTTT. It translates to CASRYAADGQPQHF.

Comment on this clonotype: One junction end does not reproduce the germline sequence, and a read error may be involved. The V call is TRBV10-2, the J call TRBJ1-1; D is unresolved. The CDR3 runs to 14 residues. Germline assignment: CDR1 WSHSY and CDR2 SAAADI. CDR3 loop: CAISYGRRNTEAFF. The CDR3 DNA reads TGCGCCATCAGTTACGGGAGGCGGAACACTGAAGCTTTCTTT.

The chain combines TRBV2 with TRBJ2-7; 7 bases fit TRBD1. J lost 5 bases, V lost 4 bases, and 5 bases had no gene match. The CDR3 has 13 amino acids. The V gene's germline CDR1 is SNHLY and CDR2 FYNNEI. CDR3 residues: CASSGTGPNEQYF. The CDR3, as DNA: TGTGCCAGCAGTGGGACAGGACCTAACGAGCAGTACTTC.

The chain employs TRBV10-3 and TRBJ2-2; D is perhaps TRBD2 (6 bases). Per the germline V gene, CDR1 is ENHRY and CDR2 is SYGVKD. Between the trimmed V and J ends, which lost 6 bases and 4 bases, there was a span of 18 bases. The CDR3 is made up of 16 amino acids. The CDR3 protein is CAISLQEGIRTGELFF. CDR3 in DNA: TGTGCCATCAGCCTCCAGGAGGGAATCCGCACCGGGGAGCTGTTTTTT.

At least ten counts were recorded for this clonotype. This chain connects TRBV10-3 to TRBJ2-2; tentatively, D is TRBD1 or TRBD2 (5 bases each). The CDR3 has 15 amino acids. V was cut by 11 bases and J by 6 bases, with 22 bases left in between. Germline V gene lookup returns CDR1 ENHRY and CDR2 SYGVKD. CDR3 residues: CASNTRDQGSGELFF. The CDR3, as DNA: TGTGCCTCGAACACACGGGACCAGGGATCCGGGGAGCTGTTTTTT.

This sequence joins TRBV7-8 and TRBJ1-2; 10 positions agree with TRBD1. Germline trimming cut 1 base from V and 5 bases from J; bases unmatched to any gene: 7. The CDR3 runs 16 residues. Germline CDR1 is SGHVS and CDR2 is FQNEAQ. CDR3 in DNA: TGTGCCAGCAGCTTAGAAGGGACAGGGGTGAAATATGGCTACACCTTC. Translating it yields CASSLEGTGVKYGYTF.

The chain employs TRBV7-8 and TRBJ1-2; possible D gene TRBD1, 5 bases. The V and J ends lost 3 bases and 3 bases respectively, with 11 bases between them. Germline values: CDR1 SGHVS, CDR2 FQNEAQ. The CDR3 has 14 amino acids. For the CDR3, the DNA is TGTGCCAGCAGCTTTGCCAGGGTAGACTATGGCTACACCTTC. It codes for CASSFARVDYGYTF.

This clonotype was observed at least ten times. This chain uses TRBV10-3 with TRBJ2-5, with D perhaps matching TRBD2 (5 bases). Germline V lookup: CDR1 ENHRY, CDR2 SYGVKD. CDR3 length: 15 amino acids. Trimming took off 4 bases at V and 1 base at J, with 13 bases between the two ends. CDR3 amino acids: CAISAGVGSQETQYF. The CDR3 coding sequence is TGTGCCATCAGTGCCGGTGTGGGGAGCCAAGAGACCCAGTACTTC.

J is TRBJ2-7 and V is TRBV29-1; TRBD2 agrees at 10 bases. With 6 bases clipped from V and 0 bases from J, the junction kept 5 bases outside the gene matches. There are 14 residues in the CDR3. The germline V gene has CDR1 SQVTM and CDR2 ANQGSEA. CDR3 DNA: TGCAGCGTAGCGGCTAGCGGGAGCTCCTACGAGCAGTACTTC. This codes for CSVAASGSSYEQYF.

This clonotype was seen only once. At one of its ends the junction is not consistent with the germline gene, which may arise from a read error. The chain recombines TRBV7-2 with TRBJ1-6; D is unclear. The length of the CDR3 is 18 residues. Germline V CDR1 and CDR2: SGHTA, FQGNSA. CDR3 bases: TGCGCCAGCAGCCAAGTGTGGACGGGCTCGTCCTATAATTCACCCCTCCACTTT. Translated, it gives CASSQVWTGSSYNSPLHF.

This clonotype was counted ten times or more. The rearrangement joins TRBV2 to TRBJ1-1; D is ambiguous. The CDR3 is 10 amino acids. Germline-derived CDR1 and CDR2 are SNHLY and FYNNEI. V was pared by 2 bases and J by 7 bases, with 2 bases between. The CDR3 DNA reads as TGTGCCAGCAGTGAATTTGAAGCTTTCTTT. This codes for CASSEFEAFF.

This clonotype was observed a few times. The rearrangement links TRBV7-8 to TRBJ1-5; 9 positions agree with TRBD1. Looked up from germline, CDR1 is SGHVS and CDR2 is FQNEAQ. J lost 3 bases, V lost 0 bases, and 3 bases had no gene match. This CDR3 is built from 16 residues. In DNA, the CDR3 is TGTGCCAGCAGCTTAGCAGACAGGGGGGCCAATCAGCCCCAGCATTTT. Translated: CASSLADRGANQPQHF.

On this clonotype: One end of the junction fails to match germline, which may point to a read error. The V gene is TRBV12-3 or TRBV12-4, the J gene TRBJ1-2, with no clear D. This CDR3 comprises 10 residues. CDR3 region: CASSLAGKHF. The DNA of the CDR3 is TGTGCCAGCAGTTTAGCAGGGAAGCACTTC.

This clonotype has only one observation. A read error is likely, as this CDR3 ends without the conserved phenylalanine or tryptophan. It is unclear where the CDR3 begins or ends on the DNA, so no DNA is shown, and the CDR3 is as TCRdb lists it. CDR3 amino acids: CSASRVQA. The V gene is TRBV20-1, the J gene TRBJ2-6. The CDR3 is 8 amino acids long, termini counted. CDR1 DFQATT and CDR2 SNEGSKA come from the germline V gene (reference sequence).